These 21 T cell receptor beta chains were all obtained from the same sample, sequenced in a study of vaccination effects on CD4 cells after COVID-19. Generated by immunoSEQ multiplex PCR, the TCRdb table keeps only in-frame clones and is missing some. The sample records approximately 8,900 clones, 65% to 80% being singletons. In the ViraFEST assay, antigen-specific CD4+ clonotypes were identified by expansion after peptide-pool stimulation. Culture proceeded for about 11 days, and CD4+ T cells were then isolated. No antigen has been identified for these receptors. The specimen was CD4+ T cells from PBMCs cultured with HCoV-229E spike peptides, collected before COVID-19 vaccination. Every receptor here comes from a human donor who received a COVID-19 vaccine.

This clone turned up a few times. The chain has TRBV5-4 and TRBJ1-3; possible D gene TRBD1, 6 bases. With 1 base removed from V and 2 bases from J, the gap between germline ends came to 13 bases. The CDR3 runs to 16 residues. The V gene's germline CDR1 is SGHNT and CDR2 YYREEE (reference sequence). The CDR3 DNA reads as TGTGCCAGCAGCTTGTCGGCAGGGGCGACTGGAAACACCATATATTTT. Residues: CASSLSAGATGNTIYF.

This clone occurred a few times. The chain joins TRBV7-9 to TRBJ2-1; D is perhaps TRBD2 (7 bases). Germline V gene data show CDR1 as SEHNR and CDR2 as FQNEAQ (reference sequence). The CDR3 loop spans 12 amino acids. Trimming removed 3 bases from V and 16 bases from J, with 16 bases in between. The CDR3 bases are TGTGCCAGCAGCTTTCAGAAGGGGGGGCACTTCTTC. Its protein product is CASSFQKGGHFF.

The sample holds a few counts of this clone. This chain joins TRBV4-1 and TRBJ1-1, with 8 positions matching TRBD1. With V trimmed by 2 bases and J by 4 bases, 12 bases remained unmatched. Germline CDR1 reads MGHRA; CDR2 reads YSYEKL. This CDR3 spans 17 amino acids. The CDR3 here is CASSQPPGQARLTEAFF. The DNA for the CDR3 is TGCGCCAGCAGCCAACCTCCGGGACAGGCGCGCCTCACTGAAGCTTTCTTT.

J is TRBJ1-2 and V is TRBV19, with 7 bases aligning to TRBD1. J lost 4 bases, V lost 5 bases, and 10 bases had no gene match. The CDR3 length is 15 residues. CDR1 is LNHDA, CDR2 SQIVND, per germline (reference sequence). The CDR3 loop reads CASSPQTGPSYGYTF. CDR3 bases: TGTGCCAGTAGTCCTCAGACAGGGCCATCCTATGGCTACACCTTC.

V is TRBV6-5 and J is TRBJ1-3, with TRBD1 matching over 8 bases. There are 15 residues in the CDR3. Germline V CDR1 and CDR2: MNHEY, SVGAGI. Trimming at V came to 7 bases and at J to 2 bases, leaving 7 bases not matched to a gene. CDR3 in DNA: TGTGCCAGCAAAACCGACAGGGGACCTGGAAACACCATATATTTT. This codes for CASKTDRGPGNTIYF.

V is TRBV5-1 and J is TRBJ2-7; D not resolved. Germline CDR1 SGHRS, CDR2 YFSETQ. The CDR3 consists of 14 residues. Trimming shortened V by 0 bases and J by 2 bases, and 9 bases separated the two germline ends. The CDR3 reads CASSLENGPYEQYF. The CDR3 DNA reads TGCGCCAGCAGCTTGGAGAACGGACCCTACGAGCAGTACTTC.

This CDR3 reads CASSDGTSGGADTQYF. The DNA for the CDR3 is TGTGCCAGCAGTGACGGGACTAGCGGGGGGGCCGATACGCAGTATTTT. The rearrangement links TRBV6-4 to TRBJ2-3; 16 nucleotides agree with TRBD2. Germline trimming cut 2 bases from V and 6 bases from J; bases unmatched to any gene: 2. Germline V gene lookup returns CDR1 MRHNA and CDR2 SNTAGT. The CDR3 is 16 residues long.

The V and J genes are TRBV5-1 and TRBJ1-1, with TRBD1 matching 7 bases. Germline CDR1 reads SGHRS; CDR2 reads YFSETQ. V gave up 0 bases and J gave up 6 bases; unmatched junction bases: 8. This CDR3 is 15 amino acids long. As DNA, the CDR3 is TGCGCCAGCAGCTTGGGACAGGGAGGTTTGGCTGAAGCTTTCTTT. Amino acid sequence: CASSLGQGGLAEAFF.

This CDR3 reads CASSIPQKSEAFF. CDR3 sequence (DNA): TGTGCCAGTAGTATACCCCAGAAATCCGAAGCTTTCTTT. The chain joins TRBV19 to TRBJ1-1, with D uncertain. Germline assignment: CDR1 LNHDA and CDR2 SQIVND (reference sequence). This CDR3 has 13 amino acids. Trimming cost V 2 bases and J 8 bases, with 12 bases left between them. The full variable domain, in which reference TRBV19 and TRBJ1-1 provide the parts outside the CDR3, is DGGITQSPKYLFRKEGQNVTLSCEQNLNHDAMYWYRQDPGQGLRLIYYSQIVNDFQKGDIAEGYSVSREKKESFPLTVTSAQKNPTAFYLCASSIPQKSEAFFGQGTRLTVV.

The chain combines TRBV12-3 or TRBV12-4 with TRBJ2-7, with D unresolved. This CDR3 contains 13 residues. V was pared by 2 bases and J by 5 bases, with 10 bases between. The CDR3 nucleotides read TGTGCCAGCAGTTTAATCTCGACCAACGAGCAGTACTTC. Translation: CASSLISTNEQYF.

In its sample, this clone was seen once. The chain has TRBV19 and TRBJ2-3; D not certain. Germline-derived CDR1 and CDR2 are LNHDA and SQIVND (reference sequence). The CDR3 extends over 15 amino acids. The V and J ends lost 1 base and 3 bases respectively, with 11 bases between them. CDR3 bases: TGTGCCAGTAGTATAGGCGGCCAGGTTACAGATACGCAGTATTTT. This sequence encodes CASSIGGQVTDTQYF.

The gene calls are TRBV18 and TRBJ1-1; D uncertain. CDR3 length: 14 amino acids. The germline V gene encodes CDR1 KGHSH and CDR2 LQKENI. The V and J ends lost 1 base and 0 bases respectively, with 6 bases between them. The CDR3 loop reads CASSPQVLNTEAFF. The CDR3 coding sequence is TGTGCCAGCTCACCACAGGTCCTGAACACTGAAGCTTTCTTT.

The genes are TRBV19 and TRBJ2-1; 7 positions agree with TRBD2. The junction had 4 bases not matched to a gene; V was cut back by 5 bases and J by 0 bases. This CDR3 spans 15 amino acids. Per germline, CDR1 LNHDA and CDR2 SQIVND (reference sequence). The CDR3 DNA follows: TGTGCCAGTAGTGAACTAGCGAACTCCTACAATGAGCAGTTCTTC. Translation: CASSELANSYNEQFF.

V is TRBV5-1 and J is TRBJ1-1; maybe TRBD1 (5 bases). The V gene lost 4 bases and the J gene lost 4 bases, with 17 bases spanning the gap. Germline V gene lookup returns CDR1 SGHRS and CDR2 YFSETQ. The CDR3 is made up of 15 amino acids. CDR3 nucleotides: TGCGCCAGCAGCATGGGTGGGACCGGCGGCACTGAAGCTTTCTTT. Translating gives CASSMGGTGGTEAFF.

The chain has TRBV19 and TRBJ2-7, with 8 bases matching TRBD1. Looked up from germline, CDR1 is LNHDA and CDR2 is SQIVND (reference sequence). V dropped 8 bases and J dropped 4; count of bases not matched to a gene: 19. The length of the CDR3 is 17 residues. CDR3 amino acids: CASSYRTGTGGLYEQYF. The CDR3 DNA reads TGTGCCAGTTCTTACCGTACGGGTACAGGGGGGTTGTACGAGCAGTACTTC. The whole variable domain, remainder taken from reference TRBV19 and TRBJ2-7, is DGGITQSPKYLFRKEGQNVTLSCEQNLNHDAMYWYRQDPGQGLRLIYYSQIVNDFQKGDIAEGYSVSREKKESFPLTVTSAQKNPTAFYLCASSYRTGTGGLYEQYFGPGTRLTVT.

V is TRBV18 and J is TRBJ1-3; D may be TRBD1 (5 bases). The CDR3 has 16 residues. Per germline, CDR1 KGHSH and CDR2 LQKENI. V lost 3 bases and J 0 bases, leaving 12 bases between the germline ends. CDR3: CASSPLTANSGNTIYF. The CDR3 coding sequence is TGTGCCAGCTCACCCTTGACAGCGAACTCTGGAAACACCATATATTTT.

This clone is labeled large (0.1 to 1%). V is TRBV7-9 and J is TRBJ2-7; no firm D call. The CDR3 spans 14 residues. The germline V and J ends were trimmed by 1 base and 3 bases, with 10 bases remaining between them. Germline V lookup: CDR1 SEHNR, CDR2 FQNEAQ (reference sequence). The CDR3 nucleotides read TGTGCCAGCAGCTTAGTTCCAGCATACTACGAGCAGTACTTC. This encodes CASSLVPAYYEQYF. Looking up the rest from reference TRBV7-9 and TRBJ2-7 gives the full variable domain: DTGVSQNPRHKITKRGQNVTFRCDPISEHNRLYWYRQTLGQGPEFLTYFQNEAQLEKSRLLSDRFSAERPKGSFSTLEIQRTEQGDSAMYLCASSLVPAYYEQYFGPGTRLTVT.

This chain uses TRBV7-9 with TRBJ2-1, with 9 bases fitting TRBD1. Germline CDR1 SEHNR, CDR2 FQNEAQ (reference sequence). Trimming cost V 1 base and J 5 bases; bases outside gene matches: 3. The CDR3 spans 15 residues. The CDR3 DNA reads as TGTGCCAGCAGCTTAGGGGACAGGGCCCACAATGAGCAGTTCTTC. Its translation: CASSLGDRAHNEQFF.

The rearrangement links TRBV30 to TRBJ1-2; perhaps TRBD1 as D (5 bases). Germline V gene lookup returns CDR1 GTSNPN and CDR2 SVGIG (reference sequence). The CDR3 extends over 13 amino acids. The germline V and J ends were trimmed by 2 bases and 4 bases, with 11 bases remaining between them. The CDR3 DNA reads as TGTGCCTGGAGTTTTGGGACGGTCTATGGCTACACCTTC. It translates to CAWSFGTVYGYTF.

This chain connects TRBV3-1 (or the pseudogene TRBV3-2) to TRBJ2-5, with a weak D call TRBD2 (7 bases). In germline, CDR1 is LGHDT, CDR2 YNNKEL (reference sequence). V was clipped by 4 bases and J by 5 bases, with 17 bases between them. There are 15 residues in the CDR3. The CDR3 protein is CASSPYARGGETQYF. The DNA for the CDR3 is TGTGCCAGCAGCCCATACGCCAGGGGAGGGGAGACCCAGTACTTC.

The chain is built from TRBV6-4 and TRBJ2-3; 9 positions match TRBD2. CDR1 and CDR2 from the germline V gene are MRHNA and SNTAGT. V shed 3 bases and J 2 bases; nucleotides not matched to a gene: 0. There are 14 residues in the CDR3. CDR3: CASSEGLATDTQYF. CDR3 nucleotide sequence: TGTGCCAGCAGTGAGGGACTAGCCACAGATACGCAGTATTTT.